Each of the 2 T cell receptor beta chains below was sequenced from the same sample in a study of blood T cells in healthy people across ages. Through a sample-barcoded 5' primer and a J-beta primer mix, a second PCR was run for about 7 to 12 cycles. Each CDR3 protein gets one entry after TCRdb re-called the 5' RACE reads with MiXCR. The sample has a few hundred thousand distinct CDR3 sequences, approximately 52% seen once. The sample consisted of blood. Every receptor here comes from a man aged 55 to 70 in good health.

The rearrangement links TRBV9 to TRBJ2-5, with D tentatively TRBD2 (5 bases). This CDR3 comprises 15 residues. With 3 bases removed from V and 4 bases from J, the gap between germline ends came to 16 bases. Germline CDR1 reads SGDLS; CDR2 reads YYNGEE. Written as DNA, the CDR3 is TGTGCCAGCAGCGGAGGGATGGAGGCTCGAGAGACCCAGTACTTC. Translation gives CASSGGMEARETQYF.

In DNA form, the CDR3 reads TGTGCCAGCAGTTCTCCGACTACAGCAGAGACCCAGTACTTC. Residues: CASSSPTTAETQYF. The chain has TRBV6-5 and TRBJ2-5; weak D call: TRBD2 (5 bases). This CDR3 contains 14 residues. The germline V gene has CDR1 MNHEY and CDR2 SVGAGI. The ends were cut back, 4 bases at V and 4 bases at J, with 13 bases in the middle.